This T cell receptor (beta chain) was recorded in a study of T cell responses to AZD1222 COVID-19 vaccine. Findings and caveats of the study: Most donors were white British, females outnumbered males, and clonal diversity was possibly underestimated. Unmutated variant regions are reportedly targeted by nearly half of spike-specific TCRs. At baseline, just 5 or 6 AZD1222 recipients tested seropositive.

Combined were second doses at about 4 or about 12 weeks. This clone was seen a few times. Antigen specificity is unknown. The method was immunoSEQ multiplex PCR; TCRdb's version includes in-frame clones alone and lacks a portion of them. The sample shows 100,000 or so clones, approximately 90% of them seen only once. This CDR3 is built from 13 residues. The germline V gene encodes CDR1 SGHKS and CDR2 YYEKEE (reference sequence). V was cut by 4 bases and J by 3 bases, with 8 bases left in between. The receptor's source is an adult who received the AZD1222 COVID-19 vaccine. The genes are TRBV5-5 and TRBJ1-5; D is unresolved. The material sequenced was peripheral blood, taken 28 days after the second AZD1222 dose. The CDR3 coding sequence is TGTGCCAGCAGCCGCTGGGACAATCAGCCCCAGCATTTT. Protein product: CASSRWDNQPQHF.